The sequence of this T cell receptor (beta chain) was determined in a study of T cells in localized non-small cell lung cancer. This CDR3 comprises 14 residues. J gave up 10 bases and V 4 bases, and 5 bases lay outside the gene matches. Germline-derived CDR1 and CDR2 are MDHEN and SYDVKM. The method was immunoSEQ multiplex PCR; TCRdb's version includes in-frame clones alone and lacks a portion of them. The sample lists 50,000 to 55,000 clones; approximately 88% were seen once. This chain links TRBV28 with TRBJ1-6, with 9 bases identical to TRBD1. The material sequenced was peripheral blood mononuclear cells, taken before any cancer treatment. This TCR was recovered from a man aged 40 to 75 with stage III lung adenocarcinoma. The CDR3: CASSWGQGRSPLHF. The CDR3, as DNA: TGTGCCAGCAGTTGGGGACAGGGAAGGTCACCCCTCCACTTT.